This is a list of T cell receptor beta chains from one sample in a study of T cell responses to AZD1222 COVID-19 vaccine. Some clones are missing from TCRdb's copy, which holds only in-frame ones; the method was immunoSEQ multiplex PCR. The table lists more than 100,000 clones, 65% to 90% of them singletons, with 7.9% in the top ten. The input for sequencing was peripheral blood, taken 28 days after the second dose of the MenACWY control vaccine. Receptors were obtained from an adult who received the MenACWY meningococcal vaccine as a control. The CDR3 runs from the conserved cysteine through the conserved F or W. D genes are given only for firm matches. For some rows the clone size is stated as once, few or many, or as a class when expanded; others skip it.

D gene | clone size | CDR3 length | J gene | V gene | CDR3 DNA | CDR3 protein
. | . | 15 | TRBJ1-5 | TRBV5-5 | TGTGCCAGCAGCTTGTTGGCTAATAGCAATCAGCCCCAGCATTTT | CASSLLANSNQPQHF
. | . | 16 | TRBJ2-5 | TRBV7-3 | TGTGCCAGCAGCTTAAACGGGGGAAATTCGCCAGAGACCCAGTACTTC | CASSLNGGNSPETQYF
TRBD1 | . | 14 | TRBJ1-6 | TRBV28 | TGTGCCAGCAGGGGAGACAGGGTGGGGTCACCCCTCCACTTT | CASRGDRVGSPLHF
TRBD2 | few | 15 | TRBJ2-1 | TRBV18 | TGTGCCAGCTCACGGGGACTAGCGGGGGAGAATGAGCAGTTCTTC | CASSRGLAGENEQFF
. | . | 14 | TRBJ2-3 | TRBV2 | TGTGCCACCCTGGACATCAGTAGCACAGATACGCAGTATTTT | CATLDISSTDTQYF
TRBD2 | . | 15 | TRBJ2-7 | TRBV5-4 | TGTGCCAGCAGCTTGGCTAGCGGGAGGGCCTACGAGCAGTACTTC | CASSLASGRAYEQYF
. | . | 15 | TRBJ1-6 | TRBV7-2 | TGTGCCAGCAGCTTCGGGCCCGGGAAGAGTTCACCCCTCCACTTT | CASSFGPGKSSPLHF
TRBD1 | . | 16 | TRBJ1-2 | TRBV13 | TGTGCCAGCAGCTTCCGGGACAGGGGCGCTAACTATGGCTACACCTTC | CASSFRDRGANYGYTF
TRBD2 | . | 15 | TRBJ2-3 | TRBV5-1 | TGCGCCAGCAGCTTGATGCGGGGGAGCACAGATACGCAGTATTTT | CASSLMRGSTDTQYF
. | . | 15 | TRBJ1-4 | TRBV5-1 | TGCGCCAGCAGCTTGGTCGGAGCCTCCAATGAAAAACTGTTTTTT | CASSLVGASNEKLFF
. | . | 13 | TRBJ1-1 | TRBV3-1/TRBV3-2 | TGTGCCAGCAGCCAAGGCCCAGGGGTTGAAGCTTTCTTT | CASSQGPGVEAFF
. | . | 11 | TRBJ1-2 | TRBV19 | TGTGCCAGTAGTACCCAACGCGGCTACACCTTC | CASSTQRGYTF
. | . | 14 | TRBJ1-1 | TRBV4-1 | TGCGCCAGCAGCCAGGATGAATGGGCCACTGAAGCTTTCTTT | CASSQDEWATEAFF
TRBD2 | once | 15 | TRBJ2-7 | TRBV7-3 | TGTGCCAGCAGCCCCTACTCCGGACTAGCGGGGGTATTGTACTTC | CASSPYSGLAGVLYF
. | . | 14 | TRBJ2-7 | TRBV29-1 | TGCAGCGTTGGTCGGGGCCTAGGTTCCTACGAGCAGTACTTC | CSVGRGLGSYEQYF
. | . | 14 | TRBJ1-2 | TRBV7-9 | TGTGCCAGCAGCTTGGTTGGGGAGGTCTATGGCTACACCTTC | CASSLVGEVYGYTF
TRBD1 | once | 14 | TRBJ2-2 | TRBV29-1 | TGCAGCGTTATCGGGACAGTTAGCACCGGGGAGCTGTTTTTT | CSVIGTVSTGELFF
. | . | 16 | TRBJ2-5 | TRBV15 | TGTGCCACCAGCAGAGGATCAACAGCTCTACAAGAGACCCAGTACTTC | CATSRGSTALQETQYF
. | . | 14 | TRBJ2-7 | TRBV2 | TGTGCCAGCAGTGGGAGGGGGACCTCCTACGAGCAGTACTTC | CASSGRGTSYEQYF
TRBD2 | . | 16 | TRBJ2-3 | TRBV10-3 | TGTGCCATCAGTGATCCCGGACGGGAGGGCACAGATACGCAGTATTTT | CAISDPGREGTDTQYF
. | once | 14 | TRBJ1-6 | TRBV5-4 | TGTGCCAGCAGCGCCTGGGGACAATCATCGCCCCTCCACTTT | CASSAWGQSSPLHF
TRBD1 | . | 15 | TRBJ1-4 | TRBV28 | TGTGCCAGCAGTTTGACAGGGACAGTTAATGAAAAACTGTTTTTT | CASSLTGTVNEKLFF
. | . | 15 | TRBJ1-5 | TRBV7-8 | TGTGCCAGCAGTCCATGGGGCGGACCCAATCAGCCCCAGCATTTT | CASSPWGGPNQPQHF
TRBD2 | . | 15 | TRBJ2-7 | TRBV2 | TGTGCCAGCATCCAAAGTTGGCGGGAGGGCCCCAAGCAGTACTTC | CASIQSWREGPKQYF
. | . | 16 | TRBJ1-3 | TRBV11-2 | TGTGCCAGCAGCTGGGTGGGAGGGGGTTATGGAAACACCATATATTTT | CASSWVGGGYGNTIYF
. | . | 12 | TRBJ1-4 | TRBV12-3/TRBV12-4 | TGTGCCAGCGGGCTCGGGAACGAAAAACTGTTTTTT | CASGLGNEKLFF
TRBD1 | . | 16 | TRBJ1-6 | TRBV2 | TGTGCCAGCAGTGAGAATATCGGGACAGGGGGTTCACCCCTCCACTTT | CASSENIGTGGSPLHF
. | . | 17 | TRBJ2-2 | TRBV23-1 | TGCGCCAGCAGTCAATCGTTCATACAGGGCTGGGGCGGGGAGCTGTTTTTT | CASSQSFIQGWGGELFF
. | . | 12 | TRBJ2-1 | TRBV12-3/TRBV12-4 | TGTGCCAGCAGTTTAGCCGTCAATGAGCAGTTCTTC | CASSLAVNEQFF
. | . | 13 | TRBJ2-1 | TRBV9 | TGTGCCAGCAGCGTAGCTCAGAGGAATGAGCAGTTCTTC | CASSVAQRNEQFF
. | few | 14 | TRBJ1-2 | TRBV5-4 | TGTGCCAGCACTCAGTCACTAGAGGCTCGTGGCTACACCTTC | CASTQSLEARGYTF
TRBD1 | . | 15 | TRBJ2-1 | TRBV2 | TGTGCCAGCAGTGGGCCCGACAGGGGAAACAATGAGCAGTTCTTC | CASSGPDRGNNEQFF
. | . | 11 | TRBJ2-7 | TRBV5-8 | TGTGCCAGCAGTAGAGTAAACGAGCAGTACTTC | CASSRVNEQYF
. | few | 14 | TRBJ1-1 | TRBV4-3 | TGCGCCAGCAGCCAAGTAACGGCTACGCACGAAGCTTTCTTT | CASSQVTATHEAFF
. | . | 14 | TRBJ1-2 | TRBV19 | TGTGCCAGTAGTATCTCGGCAGGAGAAGTAGGCTACACCTTC | CASSISAGEVGYTF
. | few | 15 | TRBJ1-2 | TRBV3-1/TRBV3-2 | TGTGCCAGCAGCCAAGACGCCCAGGGCTCCTATGGCTACACCTTC | CASSQDAQGSYGYTF
. | . | 15 | TRBJ1-5 | TRBV7-6 | TGTGCCAGCAGCTCGGGACCCCAAGGCCATCAGCCCCAGCATTTT | CASSSGPQGHQPQHF
. | few | 16 | TRBJ2-6 | TRBV4-2 | TGTGCCAGCAGCCCCTTCACGGGCTCTGGGGCCAACGTCCTGACTTTC | CASSPFTGSGANVLTF